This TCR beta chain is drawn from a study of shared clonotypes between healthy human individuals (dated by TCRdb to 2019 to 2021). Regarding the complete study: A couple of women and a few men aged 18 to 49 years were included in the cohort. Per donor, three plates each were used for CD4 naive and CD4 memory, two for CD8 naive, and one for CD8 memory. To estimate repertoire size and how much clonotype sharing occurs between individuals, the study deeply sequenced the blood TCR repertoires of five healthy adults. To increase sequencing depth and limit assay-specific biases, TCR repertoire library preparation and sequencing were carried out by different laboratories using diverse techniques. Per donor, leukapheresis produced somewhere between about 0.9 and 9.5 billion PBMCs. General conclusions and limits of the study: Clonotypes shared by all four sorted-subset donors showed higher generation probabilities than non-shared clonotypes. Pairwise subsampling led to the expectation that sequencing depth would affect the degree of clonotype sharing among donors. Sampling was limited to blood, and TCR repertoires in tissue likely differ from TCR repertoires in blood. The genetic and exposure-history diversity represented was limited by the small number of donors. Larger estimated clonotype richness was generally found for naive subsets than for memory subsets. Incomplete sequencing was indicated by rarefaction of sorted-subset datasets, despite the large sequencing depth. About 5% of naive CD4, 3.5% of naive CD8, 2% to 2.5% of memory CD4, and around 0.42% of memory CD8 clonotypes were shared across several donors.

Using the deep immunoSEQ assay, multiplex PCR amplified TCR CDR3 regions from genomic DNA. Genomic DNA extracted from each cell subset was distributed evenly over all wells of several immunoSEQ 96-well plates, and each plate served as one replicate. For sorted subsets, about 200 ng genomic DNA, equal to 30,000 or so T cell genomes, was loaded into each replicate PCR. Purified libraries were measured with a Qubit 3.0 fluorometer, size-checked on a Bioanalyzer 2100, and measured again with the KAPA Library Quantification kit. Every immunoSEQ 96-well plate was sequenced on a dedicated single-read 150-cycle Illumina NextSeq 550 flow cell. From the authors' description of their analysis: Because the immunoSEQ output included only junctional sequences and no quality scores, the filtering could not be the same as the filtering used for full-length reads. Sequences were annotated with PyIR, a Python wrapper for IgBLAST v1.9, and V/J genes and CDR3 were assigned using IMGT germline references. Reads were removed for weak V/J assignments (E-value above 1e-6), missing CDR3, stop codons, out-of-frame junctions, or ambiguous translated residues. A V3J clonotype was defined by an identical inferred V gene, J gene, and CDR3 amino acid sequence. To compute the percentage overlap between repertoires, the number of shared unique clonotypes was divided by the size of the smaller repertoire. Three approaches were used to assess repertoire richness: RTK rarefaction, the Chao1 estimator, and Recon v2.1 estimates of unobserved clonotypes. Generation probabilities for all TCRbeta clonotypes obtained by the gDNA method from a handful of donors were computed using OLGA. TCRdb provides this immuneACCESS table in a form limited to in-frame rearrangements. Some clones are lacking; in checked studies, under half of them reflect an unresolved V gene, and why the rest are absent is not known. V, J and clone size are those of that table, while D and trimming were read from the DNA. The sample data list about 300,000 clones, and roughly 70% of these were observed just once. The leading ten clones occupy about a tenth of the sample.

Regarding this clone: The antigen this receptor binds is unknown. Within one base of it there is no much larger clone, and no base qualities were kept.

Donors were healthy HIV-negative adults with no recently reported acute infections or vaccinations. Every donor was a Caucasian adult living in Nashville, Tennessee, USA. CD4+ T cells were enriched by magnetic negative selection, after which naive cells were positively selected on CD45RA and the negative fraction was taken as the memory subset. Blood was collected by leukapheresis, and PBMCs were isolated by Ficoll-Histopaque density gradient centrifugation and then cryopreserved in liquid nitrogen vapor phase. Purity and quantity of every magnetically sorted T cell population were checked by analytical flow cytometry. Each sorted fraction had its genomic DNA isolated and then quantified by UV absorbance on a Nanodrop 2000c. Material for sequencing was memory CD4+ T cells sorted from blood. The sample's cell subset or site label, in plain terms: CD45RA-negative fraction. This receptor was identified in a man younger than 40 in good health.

The nucleotide sequence reads TGTGCCAGCACCCCTCAAAGGAGGTTCTCCGGAAACACCATATATTTT. It translates to CASTPQRRFSGNTIYF. The sequence joins TRBV28 to TRBJ1-3; the D gene assignment is ambiguous. V was cut back by 7 bases and J by 4 bases, leaving a gap of 20 bases between them. Based on the germline V gene, the CDR1 and CDR2 sequences are MDHEN and SYDVKM. Including cysteine and phenylalanine, the CDR3 has 16 amino acids. Only the CDR3 portion is preserved as DNA: 48 bases, with reading frame beginning at the first base.